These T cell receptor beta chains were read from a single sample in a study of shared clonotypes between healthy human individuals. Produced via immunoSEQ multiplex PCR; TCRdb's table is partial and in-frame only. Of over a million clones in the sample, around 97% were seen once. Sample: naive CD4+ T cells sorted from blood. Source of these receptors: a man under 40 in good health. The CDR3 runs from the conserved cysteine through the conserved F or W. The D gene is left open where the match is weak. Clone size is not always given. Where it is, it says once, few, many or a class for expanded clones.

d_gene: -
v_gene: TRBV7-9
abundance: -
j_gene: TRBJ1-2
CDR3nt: TGTGCCAGCAGCTTATCCGGGGGGGTCTATGGCTACACCTTC
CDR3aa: CASSLSGGVYGYTF

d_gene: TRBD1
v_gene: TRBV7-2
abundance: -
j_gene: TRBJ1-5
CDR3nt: TGTGCCAGCAGCTTAGGGAGGGGGCAACAGCCCCAGCATTTT
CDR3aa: CASSLGRGQQPQHF

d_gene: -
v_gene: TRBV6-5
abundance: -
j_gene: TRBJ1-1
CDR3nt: TGTGCCAGCGGGGCAGGGGCTTTAGTCACTGAAGCTTTCTTT
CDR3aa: CASGAGALVTEAFF

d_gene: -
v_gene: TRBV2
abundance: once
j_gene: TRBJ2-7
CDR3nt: TGTGCCAGCAGTGGCCGGCTGGGCTCCTACGAGCAGTACTTC
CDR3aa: CASSGRLGSYEQYF

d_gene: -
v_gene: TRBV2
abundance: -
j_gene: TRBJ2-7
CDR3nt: TGTGCCAGCAGAGCAACAACCGCCGGGACCCTCTACGAGCAGTACTTC
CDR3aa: CASRATTAGTLYEQYF

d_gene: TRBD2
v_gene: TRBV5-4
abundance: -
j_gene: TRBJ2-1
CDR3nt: TGTGCCAGCAGCTTTTACCTAGCGGGAGGAATAAATGAGCAGTTCTTC
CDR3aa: CASSFYLAGGINEQFF

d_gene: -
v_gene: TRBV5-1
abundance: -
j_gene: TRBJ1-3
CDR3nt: TGCGCCAGCATGGTCCGGCCGACCGACTCTGGAAACACCATATATTTT
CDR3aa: CASMVRPTDSGNTIYF

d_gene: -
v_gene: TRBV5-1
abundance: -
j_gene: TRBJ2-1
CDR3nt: TGCGCCAGCAGCTTGGATCCCACAGCGATCGGTGAGCAGTTCTTC
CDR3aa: CASSLDPTAIGEQFF

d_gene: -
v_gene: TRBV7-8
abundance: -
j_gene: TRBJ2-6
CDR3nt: TGTGCCAGCAGCCTACATGGAGCTGGGGCCAACGTCCTGACTTTC
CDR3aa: CASSLHGAGANVLTF

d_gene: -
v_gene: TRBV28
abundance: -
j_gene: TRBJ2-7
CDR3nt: TGTGCCAGCAGTTTGGGGAGCTCCTACGAGCAGTACTTC
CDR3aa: CASSLGSSYEQYF

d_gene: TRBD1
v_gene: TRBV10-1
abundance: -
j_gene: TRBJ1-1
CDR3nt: TGCGCCAGCAGTGAGCGGCTGGGGACAGGGGGGGGGAACACTGAAGCTTTCTTT
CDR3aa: CASSERLGTGGGNTEAFF

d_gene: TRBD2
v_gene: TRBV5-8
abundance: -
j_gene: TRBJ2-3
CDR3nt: TGTGCCAGCAGGAACCGCCCTAGCGGGAGAATGTCAGATACGCAGTATTTT
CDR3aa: CASRNRPSGRMSDTQYF

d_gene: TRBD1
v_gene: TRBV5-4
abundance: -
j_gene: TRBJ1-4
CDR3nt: TGTGCCAGCAGCCGACAGGGGACGAATGAAAAACTGTTTTTT
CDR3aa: CASSRQGTNEKLFF